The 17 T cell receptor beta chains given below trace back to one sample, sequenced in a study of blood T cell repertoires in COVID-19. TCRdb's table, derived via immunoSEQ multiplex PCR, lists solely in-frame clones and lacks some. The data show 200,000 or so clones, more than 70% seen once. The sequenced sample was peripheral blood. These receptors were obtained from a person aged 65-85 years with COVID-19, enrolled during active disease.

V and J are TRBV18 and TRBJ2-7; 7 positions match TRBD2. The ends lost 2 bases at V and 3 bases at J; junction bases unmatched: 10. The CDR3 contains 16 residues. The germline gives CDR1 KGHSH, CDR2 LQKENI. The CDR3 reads CASSPTWGGANYEQYF. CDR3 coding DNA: TGTGCCAGCTCACCAACTTGGGGAGGGGCCAACTACGAGCAGTACTTC. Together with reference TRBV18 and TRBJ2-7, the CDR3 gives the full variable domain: NAGVMQNPRHLVRRRGQEARLRCSPMKGHSHVYWYRQLPEEGLKFMVYLQKENIIDESGMPKERFSAEFPKEGPSILRIQQVVRGDSAAYFCASSPTWGGANYEQYFGPGTRLTVT.

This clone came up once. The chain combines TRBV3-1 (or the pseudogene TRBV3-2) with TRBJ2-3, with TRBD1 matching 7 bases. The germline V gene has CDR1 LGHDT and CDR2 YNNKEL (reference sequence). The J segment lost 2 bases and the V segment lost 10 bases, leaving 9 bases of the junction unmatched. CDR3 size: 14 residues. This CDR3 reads CATKRDSDTDTQYF. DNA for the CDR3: TGTGCCACGAAGAGGGACAGTGACACAGATACGCAGTATTTT.

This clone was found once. The CDR3 region has the DNA TGCGCCAGCAGCTTGCCCGCGCGGAACACTGAAGCTTTCTTT. Protein sequence: CASSLPARNTEAFF. This chain links TRBV5-1 with TRBJ1-1, with unresolved D. The V gene's germline CDR1 is SGHRS and CDR2 YFSETQ. The CDR3 covers 14 residues. Trimming shortened V by 1 base and J by 1 base, and 8 bases separated the two germline ends.

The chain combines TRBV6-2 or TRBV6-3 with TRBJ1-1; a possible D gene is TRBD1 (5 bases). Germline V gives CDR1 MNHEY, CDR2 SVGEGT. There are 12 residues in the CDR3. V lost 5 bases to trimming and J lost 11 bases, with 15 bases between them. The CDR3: CASSLAAGRAFF. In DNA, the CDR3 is TGTGCCAGCAGTCTCGCGGCAGGGCGCGCTTTCTTT.

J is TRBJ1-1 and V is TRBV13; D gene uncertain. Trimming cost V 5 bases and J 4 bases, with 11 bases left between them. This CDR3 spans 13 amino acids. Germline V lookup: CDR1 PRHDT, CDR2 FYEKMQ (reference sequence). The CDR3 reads CASSPWAGTEAFF. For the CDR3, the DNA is TGTGCCAGCAGCCCTTGGGCAGGCACTGAAGCTTTCTTT.

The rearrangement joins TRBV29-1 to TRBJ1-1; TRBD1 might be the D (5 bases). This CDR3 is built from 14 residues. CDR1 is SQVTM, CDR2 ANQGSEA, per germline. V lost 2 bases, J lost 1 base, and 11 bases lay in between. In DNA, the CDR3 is TGCAGCGTTGAAATTACAGGAAGGAACACTGAAGCTTTCTTT. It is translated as CSVEITGRNTEAFF.

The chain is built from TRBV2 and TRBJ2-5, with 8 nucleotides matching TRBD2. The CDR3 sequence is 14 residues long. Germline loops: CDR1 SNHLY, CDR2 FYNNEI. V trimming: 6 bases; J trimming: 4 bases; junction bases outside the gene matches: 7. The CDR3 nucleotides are TGTGCCAGCAGGGACCGGGGGGGTACAGAGACCCAGTACTTC. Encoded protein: CASRDRGGTETQYF.

CDR3 residues: CASTSGPLAGRFGNEQYF. CDR3 in DNA: TGTGCCAGCACCTCAGGGCCACTAGCGGGAAGATTCGGGAACGAGCAGTACTTC. The chain is built from TRBV28 and TRBJ2-7; 10 nucleotides align to TRBD2. CDR3 length: 18 amino acids. The germline gives CDR1 MDHEN, CDR2 SYDVKM. With 7 bases clipped from V and 5 bases from J, the junction kept 20 bases outside the gene matches.

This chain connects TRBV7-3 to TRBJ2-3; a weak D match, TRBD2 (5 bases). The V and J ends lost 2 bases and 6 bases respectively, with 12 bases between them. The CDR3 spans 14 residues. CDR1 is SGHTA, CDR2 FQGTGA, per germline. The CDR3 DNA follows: TGTGCCAGCAGCTTAGCTCCGGGGTTGGATACGCAGTATTTT. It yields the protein CASSLAPGLDTQYF.

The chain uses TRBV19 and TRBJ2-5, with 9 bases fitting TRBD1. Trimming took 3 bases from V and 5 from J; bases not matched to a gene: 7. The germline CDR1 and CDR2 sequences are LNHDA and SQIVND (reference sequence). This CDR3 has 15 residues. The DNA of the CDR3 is TGTGCCAGTAGTATGTCTACAGGGGGCTTGGAGACCCAGTACTTC. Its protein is CASSMSTGGLETQYF.

The CDR3 DNA is TGTGCCAGCAGCCAAGTTGGGGGCGCTTTCACCGGGGAGCTGTTTTTT. It encodes CASSQVGGAFTGELFF. The rearrangement links TRBV14 to TRBJ2-2, with D maybe TRBD1 (6 bases). Germline V gene data show CDR1 as SGHDN and CDR2 as FVKESK. V lost 1 base to trimming and J lost 4 bases, with 13 bases between them. There are 16 residues in the CDR3. Full variable domain (outside the CDR3, taken from reference TRBV14 and TRBJ2-2): EAGVTQFPSHSVIEKGQTVTLRCDPISGHDNLYWYRRVMGKEIKFLLHFVKESKQDESGMPNNRFLAERTGGTYSTLKVQPAELEDSGVYFCASSQVGGAFTGELFFGEGSRLTVL.

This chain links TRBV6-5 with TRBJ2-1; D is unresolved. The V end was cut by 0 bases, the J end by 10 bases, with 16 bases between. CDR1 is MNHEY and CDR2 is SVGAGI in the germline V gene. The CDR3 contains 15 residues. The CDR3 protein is CASSYSPAGLGEQFF. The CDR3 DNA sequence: TGTGCCAGCAGTTACTCACCAGCTGGGCTTGGGGAGCAGTTCTTC.

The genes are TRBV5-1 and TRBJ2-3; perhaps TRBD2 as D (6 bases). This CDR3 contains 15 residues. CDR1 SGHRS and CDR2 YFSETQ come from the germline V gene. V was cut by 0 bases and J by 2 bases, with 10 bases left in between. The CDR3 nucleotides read TGCGCCAGCAGCTTGGAGCGGGTCCCCACAGATACGCAGTATTTT. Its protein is CASSLERVPTDTQYF.

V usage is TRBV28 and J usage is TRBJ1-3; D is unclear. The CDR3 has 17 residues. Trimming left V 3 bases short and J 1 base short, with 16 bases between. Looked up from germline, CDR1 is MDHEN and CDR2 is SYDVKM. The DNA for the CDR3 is TGTGCCAGCAGTTTCCTTCGGTTCACCCGATCTGGAAACACCATATATTTT. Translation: CASSFLRFTRSGNTIYF.

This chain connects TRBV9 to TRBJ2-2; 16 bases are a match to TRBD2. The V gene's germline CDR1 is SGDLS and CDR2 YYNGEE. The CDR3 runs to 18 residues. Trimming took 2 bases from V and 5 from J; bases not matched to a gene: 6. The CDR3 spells CASSVGLAGGRGTGELFF. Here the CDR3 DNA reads TGTGCCAGCAGCGTGGGACTAGCGGGAGGGCGGGGAACCGGGGAGCTGTTTTTT.

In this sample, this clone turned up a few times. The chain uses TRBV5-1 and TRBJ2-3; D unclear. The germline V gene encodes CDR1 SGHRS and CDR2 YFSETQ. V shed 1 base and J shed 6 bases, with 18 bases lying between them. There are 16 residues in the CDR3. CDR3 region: CASSLLNGQAPDTQYF. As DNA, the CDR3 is TGCGCCAGCAGCTTGTTAAACGGCCAGGCGCCCGATACGCAGTATTTT.

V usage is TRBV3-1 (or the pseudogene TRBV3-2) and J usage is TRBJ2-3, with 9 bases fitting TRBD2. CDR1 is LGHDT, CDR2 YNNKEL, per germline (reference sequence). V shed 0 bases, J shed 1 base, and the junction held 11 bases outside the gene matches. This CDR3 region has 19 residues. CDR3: CASSQDTAGGGLGTDTQYF. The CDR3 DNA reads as TGTGCCAGCAGCCAAGATACAGCGGGAGGAGGTCTAGGCACAGATACGCAGTATTTT.